This TCR beta chain was documented in a study of blood T cell repertoires in COVID-19. Study-level background: Nucleic acid was either cDNA or gDNA, and it came from T cells, B-cell-depleted T cells, or PBMCs.

Within 2 weeks before study entry, exposed participants met a COVID-19 case. Sequencing used immunoSEQ multiplex PCR; TCRdb keeps in-frame clones, though not all of them. The repertoire includes fewer than 250,000 clones, about 83% of them detected once, and more than 3% sits in the top ten. The germline V gene encodes CDR1 LNHNV and CDR2 YYDKDF (reference sequence). CDR3 length equals 15 residues. Between the trimmed V and J ends, which lost 5 bases and 4 bases, there was a span of 18 bases. This chain joins TRBV15 and TRBJ2-7; a possible D gene is TRBD1 (5 bases). This sequence originates from a woman in her 30s who had been exposed to COVID-19. The source material was PBMCs or T cells enriched from blood (not recorded which). The CDR3 DNA reads as TGTGCCACCAGCCGGCCCCCAGGGCTCTCGTACGAGCAGTACTTC. It specifies CATSRPPGLSYEQYF.